The sequence of this T cell receptor beta chain was determined in a study of control samples from healthy donors and cancer patients. Generated by immunoSEQ multiplex PCR, the TCRdb table keeps only in-frame clones and is missing some. The profile shows 75,000 to 90,000 clones, about nine tenths of them singletons. The length of the CDR3 is 13 residues. Per germline, CDR1 SGHDT and CDR2 YYEEEE. V was clipped by 2 bases and J by 7 bases, with 10 bases between them. The TCR was taken from a man aged 45-60 years in good health. Sequenced sample: blood. J is TRBJ2-1 and V is TRBV5-6; D perhaps matches TRBD1 (6 bases). Here the CDR3 reads CASSLQGLNEQFF. Written as DNA, the CDR3 is TGTGCCAGCAGCTTACAGGGCTTGAATGAGCAGTTCTTC.